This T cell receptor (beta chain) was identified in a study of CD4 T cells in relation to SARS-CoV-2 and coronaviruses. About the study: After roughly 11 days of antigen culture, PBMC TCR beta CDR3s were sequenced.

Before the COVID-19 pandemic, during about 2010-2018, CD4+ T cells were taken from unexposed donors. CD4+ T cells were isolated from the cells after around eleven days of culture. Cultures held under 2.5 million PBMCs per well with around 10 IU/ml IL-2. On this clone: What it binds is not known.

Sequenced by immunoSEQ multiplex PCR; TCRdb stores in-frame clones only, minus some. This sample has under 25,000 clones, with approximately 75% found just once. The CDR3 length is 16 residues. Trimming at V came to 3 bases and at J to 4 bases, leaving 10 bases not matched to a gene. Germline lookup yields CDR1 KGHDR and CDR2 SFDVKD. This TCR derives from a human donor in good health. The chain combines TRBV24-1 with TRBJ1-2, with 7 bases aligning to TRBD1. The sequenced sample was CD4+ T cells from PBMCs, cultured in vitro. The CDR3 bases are TGTGCCACCAGTGATACCCGGACAGGCGAGATCTATGGCTACACCTTC. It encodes CATSDTRTGEIYGYTF.